The entry below gives a single TCR beta chain sequence along with its context. Antigen: not known. The entry originates in a study of cytomegalovirus exposure and HLA in healthy donors. Germline V CDR1 and CDR2: MNHEY, SVGAGI. The V end lost 6 bases, the J end lost 4 bases, and 10 bases lay between the germline ends. The CDR3 extends over 13 amino acids. Primers included in the PCR were 60 Vbeta and 13 Jbeta primers. Profiling relied on immunoSEQ multiplex PCR, and the TCRdb table lists in-frame clones only, not all of them. The sample consists of 45,000 to 65,000 clones, 60% to 85% of them appearing once. The donors, nominally healthy at sampling, likely had unrecorded immune exposures. Regarding the study as a whole: A later analysis appeared to link common viral pathogens to several of the most significant clusters.

The sequence was obtained from a woman in her thirties or forties in good health and CMV-seropositive. The rearrangement joins TRBV6-5 to TRBJ1-5; no clear D. Sequencing was carried out using PBMCs. CDR3: CASRPTRNQPQHF. The CDR3 DNA is TGTGCCAGCAGACCGACAAGAAATCAGCCCCAGCATTTT.